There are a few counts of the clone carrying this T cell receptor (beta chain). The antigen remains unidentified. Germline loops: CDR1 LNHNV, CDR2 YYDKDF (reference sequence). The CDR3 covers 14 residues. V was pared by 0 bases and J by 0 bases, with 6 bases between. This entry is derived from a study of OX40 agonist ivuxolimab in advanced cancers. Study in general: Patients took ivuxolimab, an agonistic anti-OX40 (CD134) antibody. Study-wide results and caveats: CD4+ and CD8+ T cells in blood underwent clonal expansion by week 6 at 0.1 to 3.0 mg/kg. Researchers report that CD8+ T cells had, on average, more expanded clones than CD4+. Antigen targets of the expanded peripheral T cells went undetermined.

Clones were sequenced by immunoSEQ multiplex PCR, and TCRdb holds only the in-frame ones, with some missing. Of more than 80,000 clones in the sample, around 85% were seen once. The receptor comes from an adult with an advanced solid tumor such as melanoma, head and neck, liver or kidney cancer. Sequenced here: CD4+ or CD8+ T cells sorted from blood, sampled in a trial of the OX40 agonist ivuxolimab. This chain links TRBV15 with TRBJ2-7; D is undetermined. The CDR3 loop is CATSRDYNSYEQYF. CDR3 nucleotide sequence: TGTGCCACCAGCAGAGACTACAACTCCTACGAGCAGTACTTC.